What follows are 10 T cell receptor beta chains derived from one specimen sequenced in a study of T cell repertoires in cytomegalovirus infection. TCRdb reprocessed the reads via MiXCR and lists one record per CDR3 protein. The table lists about 830,000 distinct CDR3 sequences, roughly 33% of them singletons. Their antigens are not known. This specimen consisted of cultured CD8+ T cells from PBMCs, obtained from culture after CMV antigen stimulation. The receptors derive from a human donor in good health (CMV status not recorded). Some clones in this sample may be carry-over from other donors' samples.

This clonotype was counted between two and nine times. The chain is built from TRBV4-1 and TRBJ2-7; 13 nucleotides line up with TRBD2. Trimming at V came to 4 bases and at J to 1 base, leaving 7 bases not matched to a gene. There are 17 residues in the CDR3. Germline CDR1 is MGHRA and CDR2 is YSYEKL. This CDR3 reads CASSLGTSGVRSYEQYF. The CDR3 DNA reads as TGCGCCAGCAGCCTCGGGACTAGCGGGGTTAGGTCCTACGAGCAGTACTTC.

The chain employs TRBV5-1 and TRBJ2-3; 9 bases align to TRBD2. The CDR3 extends over 16 amino acids. Germline CDR1 is SGHRS and CDR2 is YFSETQ. V was clipped by 4 bases and J by 2 bases; unmatched bases: 8. In DNA, the CDR3 is TGCGCCAGCAGCCTAAAGCGGGGGGAAAACACAGATACGCAGTATTTT. It translates to CASSLKRGENTDTQYF.

This chain joins TRBV19 and TRBJ1-5; D unclear. The ends were cut back, 0 bases at V and 2 bases at J, with 11 bases in the middle. Germline V gene lookup returns CDR1 LNHDA and CDR2 SQIVND (reference sequence). The CDR3 contains 16 residues. The CDR3 nucleotides read TGTGCCAGTAGTATAGATGGAGGGTGGGGCAATCAGCCCCAGCATTTT. This sequence encodes CASSIDGGWGNQPQHF.

The chain couples TRBV4-2 to TRBJ1-5; D call uncertain. With 0 bases removed from V and 0 bases from J, the gap between germline ends came to 9 bases. Germline V gene data show CDR1 as LGHNA and CDR2 as YNFKEQ. The CDR3 is made up of 16 amino acids. As DNA, the CDR3 is TGTGCCAGCAGCCAAGAAGCAGCGAATAGCAATCAGCCCCAGCATTTT. This sequence encodes CASSQEAANSNQPQHF.

As regards this clonotype: Germline and junction disagree at one end, which may indicate a read error. The chain has TRBV6-8 and TRBJ2-2, with a tentative D call TRBD2 (5 bases). This CDR3 is 13 amino acids long. The germline V gene has CDR1 MNHGY and CDR2 SAAAGT. CDR3 nucleotide sequence: TGTGCCAGCAGTTACTCCCCAGTCGGGGAGCTGCTTTTT. It yields the protein CASSYSPVGELLF.

This rearrangement joins TRBV27 to TRBJ2-1; TRBD1 is a possible D gene (5 bases). Germline loops: CDR1 MNHEY, CDR2 SMNVEV (reference sequence). Trimming left V 7 bases short and J 10 bases short, with 11 bases between. The CDR3 is made up of 11 amino acids. The CDR3: CASIRGREQFF. CDR3 bases: TGTGCCAGCATAAGGGGTAGGGAGCAGTTCTTC.

There are a few counts of this clonotype. The chain uses TRBV19 and TRBJ1-2; D not certain. V dropped 8 bases and J dropped 2 bases, with 18 bases sitting between them. This CDR3 has 15 residues. Per the germline V gene, CDR1 is LNHDA and CDR2 is SQIVND (reference sequence). DNA of the CDR3: TGTGCCAGTCTAGAGGTCGGCCCGGAGAACTATGGCTACACCTTC. It codes for CASLEVGPENYGYTF.

In this sample, this clonotype turned up a few times. The rearrangement uses TRBV6-5 and TRBJ1-6; D not resolved. Trimming removed 4 bases from V and 8 bases from J, with 18 bases in between. This CDR3 is 16 amino acids long. CDR1 MNHEY and CDR2 SVGAGI come from the germline V gene. This chain's CDR3 is CASSSPHRSAYSPLHF. Here the CDR3 DNA reads TGTGCCAGCAGTTCCCCACATAGAAGTGCGTATTCACCCCTCCACTTT.

The chain carries TRBV10-3 and TRBJ1-2, with 9 positions matching TRBD1. This CDR3 region has 15 residues. The V segment lost 3 bases and the J segment 7 bases; nucleotides outside the gene matches: 9. CDR1 is ENHRY and CDR2 is SYGVKD in the germline V gene. CDR3 sequence (DNA): TGTGCCATCAGTGACCTCCCCGGGACAGGGTCTGGCTACACCTTC. This sequence encodes CAISDLPGTGSGYTF.

This clonotype has just a few counts. The chain employs TRBV4-3 and TRBJ2-1; TRBD1 agrees at 8 bases. Germline V gene lookup returns CDR1 LGHNA and CDR2 YSLEER. V dropped 3 bases and J dropped 2; count of bases not matched to a gene: 3. This CDR3 region has 15 residues. CDR3 residues: CASSQDRATYNEQFF. The CDR3 coding sequence is TGCGCCAGCAGCCAGGACAGGGCAACCTACAATGAGCAGTTCTTC.